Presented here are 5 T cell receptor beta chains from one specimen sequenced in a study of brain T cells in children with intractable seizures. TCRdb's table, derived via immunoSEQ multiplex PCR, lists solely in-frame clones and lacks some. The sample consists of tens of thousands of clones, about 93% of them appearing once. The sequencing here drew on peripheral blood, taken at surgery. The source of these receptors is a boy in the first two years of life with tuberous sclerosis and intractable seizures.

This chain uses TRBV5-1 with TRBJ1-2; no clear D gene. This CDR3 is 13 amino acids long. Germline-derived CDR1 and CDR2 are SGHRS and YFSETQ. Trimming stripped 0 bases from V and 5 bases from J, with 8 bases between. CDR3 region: CASSLASLYGYTF. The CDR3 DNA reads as TGCGCCAGCAGCTTGGCCAGTCTTTATGGCTACACCTTC.

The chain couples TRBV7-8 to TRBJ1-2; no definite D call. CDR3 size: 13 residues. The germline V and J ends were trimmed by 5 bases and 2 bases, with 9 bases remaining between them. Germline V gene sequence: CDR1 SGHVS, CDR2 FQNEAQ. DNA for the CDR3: TGTGCCAGCAGCCCTGGCCCCAACTATGGCTACACCTTC. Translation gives CASSPGPNYGYTF.

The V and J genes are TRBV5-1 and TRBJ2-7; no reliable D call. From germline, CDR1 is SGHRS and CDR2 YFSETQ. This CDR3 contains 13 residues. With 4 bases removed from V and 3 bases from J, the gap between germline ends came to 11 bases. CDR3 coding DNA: TGCGCCAGCAGCCCGGACGGATACTACGAGCAGTACTTC. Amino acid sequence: CASSPDGYYEQYF.

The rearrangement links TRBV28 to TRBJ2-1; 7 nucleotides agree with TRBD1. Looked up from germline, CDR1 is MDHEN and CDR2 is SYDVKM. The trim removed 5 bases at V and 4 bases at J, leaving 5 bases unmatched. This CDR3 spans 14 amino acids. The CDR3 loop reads CASSLPGQYNEQFF. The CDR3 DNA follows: TGTGCCAGCAGTCTTCCGGGACAGTACAATGAGCAGTTCTTC.

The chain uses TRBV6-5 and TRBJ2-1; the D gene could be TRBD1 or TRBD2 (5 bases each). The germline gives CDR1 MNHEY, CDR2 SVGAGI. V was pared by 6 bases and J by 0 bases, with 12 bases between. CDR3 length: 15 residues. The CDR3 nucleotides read TGTGCCAGCAGGGGACGGACCCTCTCCTACAATGAGCAGTTCTTC. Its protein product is CASRGRTLSYNEQFF.